This entry lists 9 T cell receptor beta chains sequenced from one sample in a study of T cells in localized non-small cell lung cancer. Clones were sequenced by immunoSEQ multiplex PCR, and TCRdb holds only the in-frame ones, with some missing. This sample has under 2,500 clones, with 20% to 25% found just once. This specimen consisted of lung tumor tissue, obtained before any cancer treatment. These receptors were obtained from a woman aged 35-70 years with stage I squamous cell lung carcinoma.

Relative to its sample, this clone is medium-sized. The chain has TRBV11-3 and TRBJ1-2; D not certain. Germline CDR1 reads SGHNT; CDR2 reads YENEEA. V was cut by 3 bases and J by 3 bases, with 11 bases left in between. The CDR3 extends over 14 amino acids. The CDR3 is CASSLGPIDYGYTF. The CDR3 nucleotides read TGTGCCAGCAGCTTGGGCCCAATTGACTATGGCTACACCTTC.

This chain uses TRBV6-8 with TRBJ2-1; D unresolved. V lost 6 bases and J lost 8, with 11 bases in between. The CDR3 has 12 residues. From germline, CDR1 is MNHGY and CDR2 SAAAGT. CDR3 sequence reads: CASRPPGHEQFF. In DNA form, the CDR3 reads TGTGCCAGCAGACCGCCCGGCCATGAGCAGTTCTTC.

This clone was counted between two and nine times. CDR3 sequence: CASSVGGPSEAFF. The DNA of the CDR3 is TGTGCCAGCAGCGTAGGTGGCCCCTCTGAAGCTTTCTTT. V and J are TRBV9 and TRBJ1-1; D gene unclear. Germline CDR1 SGDLS, CDR2 YYNGEE. CDR3 length: 13 residues. The V end was cut by 0 bases, the J end by 6 bases, with 9 bases between.

This clone was counted only a few times. CDR3 DNA: TGTGCCACCCGCCACCGGGACAGGGGCACTGAAGCTTTCTTT. Protein sequence: CATRHRDRGTEAFF. The J gene is TRBJ1-1, the V gene TRBV6-8; 10 bases fit TRBD1. After removal of 10 bases from V and 4 bases from J, the junction contained 9 bases not matched to a gene. CDR1 and CDR2 (germline): MNHGY, SAAAGT. The CDR3 sequence is 14 residues long.

The chain links TRBV28 to TRBJ1-5; 10 bases line up with TRBD1. Trimming took 5 bases from V and 9 from J; bases not matched to a gene: 7. The CDR3 spans 14 residues. CDR1 and CDR2 from the germline V gene are MDHEN and SYDVKM. CDR3 sequence (DNA): TGTGCCAGCAGTCCGGACAGGGGGGCCCGGCCCCAGCATTTT. It specifies CASSPDRGARPQHF.

There are a few counts of this clone. This chain connects TRBV30 to TRBJ2-7, with 9 bases matching TRBD2. After removal of 0 bases from V and 3 bases from J, the junction contained 6 bases not matched to a gene. Per the germline V gene, CDR1 is GTSNPN and CDR2 is SVGIG (reference sequence). The CDR3 runs to 15 residues. CDR3 sequence: CAWSVRGGRGYEQYF. CDR3 in DNA: TGTGCCTGGAGTGTACGCGGCGGGAGGGGCTACGAGCAGTACTTC.

The table lists this clone with a few counts. The rearrangement links TRBV7-5 to TRBJ2-5; the D call of TRBD2 is as the table states it, not checked on the DNA. TRBV7-5 corresponds to a pseudogene. The CDR3 runs to 14 residues. DNA of the CDR3: TGTGCCAGCACCCTCGCACCCCGGGAGGAGACCCAGTACTTC. Residues: CASTLAPREETQYF.

CDR3 amino acids: CASRPGGGQETQYF. The CDR3 DNA sequence: TGTGCCAGCAGACCCGGGGGGGGTCAAGAGACCCAGTACTTC. The chain recombines TRBV11-3 with TRBJ2-5, with 8 nucleotides matching TRBD2. J lost 2 bases, V lost 6 bases, and 5 bases had no gene match. Per the germline V gene, CDR1 is SGHNT and CDR2 is YENEEA. The CDR3 extends over 14 amino acids.

CDR3 region: CATLCDRGRETQYF. The CDR3 region has the DNA TGTGCCACCCTATGCGACAGGGGGCGGGAGACCCAGTACTTC. The V call is TRBV9, the J call TRBJ2-5; 10 bases are shared with TRBD1. Germline CDR1 SGDLS, CDR2 YYNGEE. This CDR3 comprises 14 residues. With V trimmed by 9 bases and J by 5 bases, 10 bases remained unmatched.